This entry is about one T cell receptor (beta chain). What it binds is not known. In the PCR, 60 Vbeta and 13 Jbeta primers were used. Original data processing: A later analysis counted 65 million to 95 million unique TCR beta chains, some 10 million shared. The protocol was immunoSEQ multiplex PCR, while the TCRdb copy is restricted to in-frame clones and leaves out a portion. V and J calls and clone size are given by that table; D and trimming were obtained from the DNA. Of 180,000 or so clones listed, about 80% are singletons. This sample stems from a study of cytomegalovirus exposure and HLA in healthy donors. Findings and caveats of the study: What a later analysis reportedly showed was that an Asian-associated ancestry cluster had fewer N-insertions than the roughly 720-donor mean. The HLA-A and HLA-B alleles of most subjects were reportedly predicted accurately from TCR beta sequences. Analyzed later, association rates of TCRs varied across HLA loci, with DRB1 most and HLA-C fewest.

Germline CDR1 and CDR2: MNHNS and SASEGT. V lost 3 bases to trimming and J lost 1 base, with 18 bases between them. The CDR3 is made up of 17 amino acids. This TCR derives from a woman aged 55-69 years in good health and CMV-seropositive. The sequencing sample was made of PBMCs. The gene calls are TRBV6-1 and TRBJ1-2, with a tentative D call TRBD1 (6 bases). CDR3 loop: CASSDMPDRPVNYGYTF. The CDR3 DNA reads as TGTGCCAGCAGTGATATGCCCGACAGGCCGGTTAACTATGGCTACACCTTC.